The 6 T cell receptor beta chains in this list originate from one sample, sequenced in a study of Ad26.COV2.S vaccination and SARS-CoV-2 variants. The treatment was: 15 to 20 received Ad26.COV2.S at low or high dose, single or two shots; about five received placebo; per-sample allocation not given. The samples were gathered on day 63 after the first injection of vaccine or placebo. Measured with immunoSEQ multiplex PCR; TCRdb has only the in-frame clones, and not every one. The sample includes 290,000 or so clones, 70% to 90% of them seen just once. This specimen consisted of peripheral blood, obtained in a trial of Ad26.COV2.S vaccine versus placebo. The receptors come from a person aged 18-60 years who received the Ad26.COV2.S COVID-19 vaccine or a placebo.

The chain links TRBV4-1 to TRBJ1-2; the D gene is possibly TRBD1 (5 bases). Germline CDR1 and CDR2: MGHRA and YSYEKL. The CDR3 loop spans 16 amino acids. The V end lost 4 bases, the J end lost 6 bases, and 21 bases lay between the germline ends. The CDR3 region is CASSPRQEGRVDGYTF. CDR3 nucleotide sequence: TGCGCCAGCAGCCCCCGGCAAGAGGGGAGAGTGGATGGCTACACCTTC.

The chain links TRBV21-1 to TRBJ2-5; the D call TRBD1 from the table was never checked on the DNA. TRBV21-1 is a pseudogene locus. The CDR3 has 14 amino acids. Here the CDR3 DNA reads TGTGCCAGCAGCAAAACCACAGTCAAAGAGACCCAGTACTTC. Translating it yields CASSKTTVKETQYF.

The genes are TRBV25-1 and TRBJ2-2; 7 bases are a match to TRBD2. The CDR3 totals 17 residues. Unmatched junction bases numbered 9, after V lost 2 bases and J lost 3 bases. The germline V gene encodes CDR1 MGHDK and CDR2 SYGVNS. This CDR3 is CASSEMGRGRDTGELFF. CDR3 bases: TGTGCCAGCAGTGAAATGGGGCGAGGGAGGGACACCGGGGAGCTGTTTTTT. Combining the CDR3 with reference TRBV25-1 and TRBJ2-2 gives the whole variable domain EADIYQTPRYLVIGTGKKITLECSQTMGHDKMYWYQQDPGMELHLIHYSYGVNSTEKGDLSSESTVSRIRTEHFPLTLESARPSHTSQYLCASSEMGRGRDTGELFFGEGSRLTVL.

The chain couples TRBV30 to TRBJ2-7; 7 nucleotides line up with TRBD1. Looked up from germline, CDR1 is GTSNPN and CDR2 is SVGIG (reference sequence). V shed 2 bases and J 9 bases; nucleotides not matched to a gene: 10. This CDR3 comprises 13 residues. CDR3 nucleotides: TGTGCCTGGAGTCCAGGGACAGCACCTAGGCAGTACTTC. It yields the protein CAWSPGTAPRQYF.

The chain is built from TRBV30 and TRBJ2-3; D uncertain. Trimming removed 2 bases from V and 3 bases from J, with 9 bases in between. This CDR3 contains 13 residues. The germline CDR1 and CDR2 sequences are GTSNPN and SVGIG (reference sequence). The DNA of the CDR3 is TGTGCCTGGAGTTATGATGGGACAGATACGCAGTATTTT. It yields the protein CAWSYDGTDTQYF. Full variable domain (rest looked up from reference TRBV30 and TRBJ2-3): SQTIHQWPATLVQPVGSPLSLECTVEGTSNPNLYWYRQAAGRGLQLLFYSVGIGQISSEVPQNLSASRPQDRQFILSSKKLLLSDSGFYLCAWSYDGTDTQYFGPGTRLTVL.

The chain is built from TRBV12-3 or TRBV12-4 and TRBJ2-3; D could derive from TRBD1 or TRBD2 (5 bases each). The CDR3 has 12 residues. Deletions cut 7 bases from V and 8 bases from J, with 13 bases between. Here the CDR3 reads CASTREGSTQYF. The CDR3 nucleotides read TGTGCCAGCACTCGAGAGGGGAGTACGCAGTATTTT.